This TCR beta chain derives from a study of blood T cell repertoires in COVID-19. Study-level information: COVID-19 samples, acute and convalescent, were from the United States, Italy and Spain. Nucleic acid was either cDNA or gDNA, and it came from T cells, B-cell-depleted T cells, or PBMCs.

In Seattle, patients joined the study during active infection and were tracked longitudinally. The protocol was immunoSEQ multiplex PCR, while the TCRdb copy is restricted to in-frame clones and leaves out a portion. The sample shows 150,000 to 200,000 clones, about 92% of them seen only once. This TCR derives from a woman between 55 and 75 years old with COVID-19, enrolled during active disease. The sample taken for sequencing was peripheral blood.

CDR3 sequence (DNA): TGTGCCAGCAGCTCGGGACTACTCTACGAGCAGTACTTC. It is translated as CASSSGLLYEQYF. The chain carries TRBV7-9 and TRBJ2-7; 7 positions match TRBD2. The CDR3 runs to 13 residues. Per germline, CDR1 SEHNR and CDR2 FQNEAQ (reference sequence). The V and J ends lost 4 bases and 3 bases, in that order; junction bases with no gene match: 3.